One sample yielded the 23 T cell receptor beta chains listed below, sequenced in a study of cytomegalovirus exposure and HLA in healthy donors. PCR used 60 Vbeta primers and 13 Jbeta primers. Using immunoSEQ multiplex PCR, the repertoire was profiled, and TCRdb retains in-frame clones only, with some absent. The sample yields some 110,000 clones, around three quarters seen once. Sequenced sample: PBMCs. The receptors were sampled from a woman in her 30s in good health and CMV-seronegative.

V gene TRBV27 combines with J gene TRBJ1-2; TRBD1 is a possible D gene (6 bases). CDR3 length: 15 amino acids. Germline CDR1 is MNHEY and CDR2 is SMNVEV (reference sequence). V lost 0 bases, J lost 3 bases, and 11 bases lay in between. As DNA, the CDR3 is TGTGCCAGCAGTTTATCGCGGGGGGCTTACTATGGCTACACCTTC. As protein: CASSLSRGAYYGYTF.

In its sample, this clone was seen once. The V call is TRBV6-5, the J call TRBJ2-7; tentatively, D is TRBD1 (6 bases). Trimming cost V 2 bases and J 1 base, with 12 bases left between them. Germline CDR1 is MNHEY and CDR2 is SVGAGI. The CDR3 consists of 15 residues. This chain's CDR3 is CASSYGWDKSYEQYF. The CDR3 region has the DNA TGTGCCAGCAGTTACGGGTGGGACAAATCCTACGAGCAGTACTTC.

The chain recombines TRBV14 with TRBJ2-5; TRBD1 might be the D (5 bases). The V end lost 3 bases, the J end lost 5 bases, and 19 bases lay between the germline ends. The CDR3 is 16 amino acids. Germline CDR1 reads SGHDN; CDR2 reads FVKESK. CDR3: CASSHVKGMVRETQYF. The CDR3 nucleotides are TGTGCCAGCAGCCATGTCAAGGGGATGGTTCGGGAGACCCAGTACTTC.

This chain joins TRBV28 and TRBJ2-7; 8 nucleotides agree with TRBD2. J was trimmed by 6 bases and V by 2 bases; bases with no gene match: 6. The CDR3 sequence is 14 residues long. Germline V gene data show CDR1 as MDHEN and CDR2 as SYDVKM. The CDR3 sequence: CASSLSSGRGEQYF. The CDR3 DNA is TGTGCCAGCAGTTTAAGTTCCGGGAGGGGCGAGCAGTACTTC.

This clone has a single count. The rearrangement joins TRBV5-6 to TRBJ1-2; D is unresolved. Trimming pared 6 bases from V and 4 bases from J, leaving 10 bases between. CDR1 is SGHDT, CDR2 YYEEEE, per germline. The CDR3 is 12 amino acids. The CDR3 DNA is TGTGCCAGCACCACCGAGCGCTATGGCTACACCTTC. Amino acids: CASTTERYGYTF.

V usage is TRBV11-2 and J usage is TRBJ1-2; D gene unclear. This CDR3 comprises 14 residues. Per germline, CDR1 SGHAT and CDR2 FQNNGV. Trimming pared 6 bases from V and 0 bases from J, leaving 11 bases between. CDR3 nucleotides: TGTGCCAGCAGGGGCTCGGGAGCTAACTATGGCTACACCTTC. Its protein product is CASRGSGANYGYTF.

The J gene is TRBJ1-6, the V gene TRBV6-1, with 9 bases aligning to TRBD1. The CDR3 extends over 13 amino acids. The V gene's germline CDR1 is MNHNS and CDR2 SASEGT. V lost 8 bases, J lost 14 bases, and 10 bases stayed unmatched. DNA of the CDR3: TGTGCCAGCCTGGGGACAGGGTCTTTGTCCCTCCACTTT. Its protein product is CASLGTGSLSLHF.

The chain recombines TRBV9 with TRBJ2-7; 7 nucleotides line up with TRBD1. This CDR3 contains 19 residues. Trimming cost V 0 bases and J 7 bases; bases outside gene matches: 22. Germline-derived CDR1 and CDR2 are SGDLS and YYNGEE. CDR3 sequence reads: CASSVGPGTVRSAAGEQYF. CDR3 sequence (DNA): TGTGCCAGCAGCGTAGGTCCCGGGACAGTGAGAAGTGCGGCAGGTGAGCAGTACTTC. Variable domain in full (rest from reference TRBV9 and TRBJ2-7): DSGVTQTPKHLITATGQRVTLRCSPRSGDLSVYWYQQSLDQGLQFLIQYYNGEERAKGNILERFSAQQFPDLHSELNLSSLELGDSALYFCASSVGPGTVRSAAGEQYFGPGTRLTVT.

This clone was recorded only once. The rearrangement uses TRBV29-1 and TRBJ1-3; D ambiguous. Germline V CDR1 and CDR2: SQVTM, ANQGSEA. The V end lost 2 bases, the J end lost 4 bases, and 6 bases lay between the germline ends. This CDR3 is 12 amino acids long. DNA of the CDR3: TGCAGCGTTGAAACAGCAGGAAACACCATATATTTT. Translating it yields CSVETAGNTIYF.

The chain joins TRBV19 to TRBJ1-1; D gene ambiguous. Trimming left V 1 base short and J 2 bases short, with 11 bases between. The CDR3 covers 15 residues. Looked up from germline, CDR1 is LNHDA and CDR2 is SQIVND (reference sequence). In nucleotides, the CDR3 is TGTGCCAGTAGTATAGTTGGCAGGTCCAACACTGAAGCTTTCTTT. This encodes CASSIVGRSNTEAFF. The complete variable domain, with remaining parts taken from reference TRBV19 and TRBJ1-1, reads DGGITQSPKYLFRKEGQNVTLSCEQNLNHDAMYWYRQDPGQGLRLIYYSQIVNDFQKGDIAEGYSVSREKKESFPLTVTSAQKNPTAFYLCASSIVGRSNTEAFFGQGTRLTVV.

The chain has TRBV5-1 and TRBJ1-1; TRBD1 is a possible D gene (6 bases). Germline V gene data show CDR1 as SGHRS and CDR2 as YFSETQ. The CDR3 runs 14 residues. Between the trimmed V and J ends, which lost 2 bases and 3 bases, there was a span of 11 bases. CDR3 sequence: CASSLNRAYTEAFF. The CDR3 DNA sequence: TGCGCCAGCAGCTTAAACAGGGCTTACACTGAAGCTTTCTTT.

The chain joins TRBV7-2 to TRBJ1-1; no firm D call. Germline lookup yields CDR1 SGHTA and CDR2 FQGNSA. The CDR3 is 13 residues long. Trimming took 8 bases from V and 0 from J, leaving 10 bases between them. In DNA form, the CDR3 reads TGTGCCAGCTCTTCTTACATGAACACTGAAGCTTTCTTT. Its protein is CASSSYMNTEAFF.

The chain uses TRBV27 and TRBJ1-1, with 8 bases lining up with TRBD1. CDR3 length: 16 residues. From germline, CDR1 is MNHEY and CDR2 SMNVEV (reference sequence). The V segment lost 3 bases and the J segment 5 bases; nucleotides outside the gene matches: 11. CDR3 protein: CASSLSGGVFGTEAFF. In DNA, the CDR3 is TGTGCCAGCAGTTTGTCAGGGGGCGTTTTTGGGACTGAAGCTTTCTTT.

CDR3 in amino acids: CAWSGGTGGYTF. The DNA of the CDR3 is TGTGCCTGGAGTGGCGGGACGGGGGGCTACACCTTC. V usage is TRBV30 and J usage is TRBJ1-2; TRBD1 might be the D (5 bases). The V gene's germline CDR1 is GTSNPN and CDR2 SVGIG (reference sequence). Trimming took 1 base from V and 8 from J, leaving 11 bases between them. This CDR3 region has 12 residues.

J is TRBJ1-1 and V is TRBV30; D might be TRBD1 (5 bases). The V gene's germline CDR1 is GTSNPN and CDR2 SVGIG (reference sequence). CDR3 length: 12 amino acids. The CDR3: CRGLRGNTEAFF. The CDR3 bases are TGTAGGGGTCTAAGAGGGAACACTGAAGCTTTCTTT. Together with reference TRBV30 and TRBJ1-1, the CDR3 gives the full variable domain: SQTIHQWPATLVQPVGSPLSLECTVEGTSNPNLYWYRQAAGRGLQLLFYSVGIGQISSEVPQNLSASRPQDRQFILSSKKLLLSDSGFYLCRGLRGNTEAFFGQGTRLTVV.

The chain joins TRBV6-5 to TRBJ2-1, with D possibly TRBD2 on 6 matching bases. V was shortened by 4 bases and J by 4 bases, with 17 bases between the two germline ends. CDR1 is MNHEY, CDR2 SVGAGI, per germline. The CDR3 sequence is 16 residues long. CDR3 nucleotides: TGTGCCAGCAGTTGGGACTTCGCCCGTTCATACAATGAGCAGTTCTTC. Translation gives CASSWDFARSYNEQFF.

The chain uses TRBV6-5 and TRBJ1-5; D might be TRBD1 (6 bases). Looked up from germline, CDR1 is MNHEY and CDR2 is SVGAGI. The CDR3 runs to 14 residues. Trimming stripped 5 bases from V and 6 bases from J, with 14 bases between. The DNA for the CDR3 is TGTGCCAGCAGTCCTGTAGACAGGCTTCAGCCCCAGCATTTT. Its protein product is CASSPVDRLQPQHF.

This chain connects TRBV4-1 to TRBJ2-7; the match to TRBD2 covers 8 bases. CDR3 length equals 16 residues. The V gene end was trimmed by 0 bases and the J gene end by 0 bases; junction bases not matched to a gene: 4. Germline V gene lookup returns CDR1 MGHRA and CDR2 YSYEKL. Here the CDR3 DNA reads TGCGCCAGCAGCCAAGAACTAGCGGTAAGCTCCTACGAGCAGTACTTC. Residues: CASSQELAVSSYEQYF.

This chain links TRBV7-2 with TRBJ2-1; no definite D call. V lost 2 bases to trimming and J lost 5 bases, with 7 bases between them. Germline V CDR1 and CDR2: SGHTA, FQGNSA. The CDR3 is 13 amino acids. The CDR3: CASSLTTDNEQFF. CDR3 nucleotides: TGTGCCAGCAGCTTAACCACGGACAATGAGCAGTTCTTC.

The rearrangement joins TRBV6-5 to TRBJ2-5, with 7 positions matching TRBD2. The length of the CDR3 is 16 residues. CDR1 and CDR2 from the germline V gene are MNHEY and SVGAGI. V lost 1 base to trimming and J lost 1 base; unmatched junction nucleotides: 6. The DNA for the CDR3 is TGTGCCAGCAGTTACTTCCCCAGCGGGATCCAAGAGACCCAGTACTTC. Translated, it gives CASSYFPSGIQETQYF.

This clone was detected once. The rearrangement links TRBV27 to TRBJ2-2, with 8 positions matching TRBD2. CDR3 length: 15 residues. Trimming cost V 6 bases and J 2 bases; bases outside gene matches: 5. Per the germline V gene, CDR1 is MNHEY and CDR2 is SMNVEV (reference sequence). CDR3 sequence (DNA): TGTGCCAGCAGGCTAAGCGGGAGTAACACCGGGGAGCTGTTTTTT. Amino acids: CASRLSGSNTGELFF.

This clone was picked up one time. This chain uses TRBV5-1 with TRBJ1-1; TRBD1 matches at 9 bases. The CDR3 runs to 15 residues. Germline assignment: CDR1 SGHRS and CDR2 YFSETQ. V was clipped by 4 bases and J by 4 bases; unmatched bases: 8. The CDR3 DNA reads as TGCGCCAGCAGCATATGGGACAGGGAGGGCACTGAAGCTTTCTTT. Translation gives CASSIWDREGTEAFF.

The chain joins TRBV5-1 to TRBJ2-3; 8 positions match TRBD1. This CDR3 has 15 residues. Trimming cost V 4 bases and J 4 bases; bases outside gene matches: 8. In germline, CDR1 is SGHRS, CDR2 YFSETQ. The CDR3 sequence: CASSQQDRGADTQYF. The CDR3 coding sequence is TGCGCCAGCAGCCAACAAGACAGGGGCGCAGATACGCAGTATTTT.